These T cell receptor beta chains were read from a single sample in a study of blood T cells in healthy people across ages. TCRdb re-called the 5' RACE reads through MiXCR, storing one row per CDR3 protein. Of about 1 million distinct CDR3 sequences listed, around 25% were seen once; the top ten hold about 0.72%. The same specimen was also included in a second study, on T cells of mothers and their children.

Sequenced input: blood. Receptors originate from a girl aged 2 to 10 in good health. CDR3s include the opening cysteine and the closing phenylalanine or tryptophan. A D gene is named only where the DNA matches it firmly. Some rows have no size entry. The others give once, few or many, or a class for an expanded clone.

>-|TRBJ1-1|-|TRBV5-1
TGCGCCAGCAGCTTGGACTTCCAGGACACTGAAGCTTTCTTT
CASSLDFQDTEAFF
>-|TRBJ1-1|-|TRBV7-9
TGTGCCAGCAGCTTAGGCGGGGGTGTAGCTTTCTTT
CASSLGGGVAFF
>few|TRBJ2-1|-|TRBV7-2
TGTGCCAGCAGCTTACGGGGCAGGGGCTCCTACAATGGGCAGTTCTTC
CASSLRGRGSYNGQFF
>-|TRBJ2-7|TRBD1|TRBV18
TGTGCCAGCTCACCAAGGACAGGGGAAGCCTACGAGCAGTACTTC
CASSPRTGEAYEQYF
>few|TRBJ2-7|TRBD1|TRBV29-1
TGCAGCGCCCAGGGGGACAGGGGCACCTACGAGCAGTACTTC
CSAQGDRGTYEQYF
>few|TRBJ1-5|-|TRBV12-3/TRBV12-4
TGTGCCAGCAGTTTACAGGAGTTCGATCAGCCCCAGCATTTT
CASSLQEFDQPQHF
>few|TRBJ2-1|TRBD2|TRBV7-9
TGTGCCAGCAGCCGGACTAGCGGGGGGGTAGATGAGCAGTTCTTC
CASSRTSGGVDEQFF
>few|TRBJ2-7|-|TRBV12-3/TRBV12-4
TGTGCCAGCAGTTTAGCGCTGGGGGACTCCTACGAGCAGTACTTC
CASSLALGDSYEQYF
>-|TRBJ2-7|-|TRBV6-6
TGTGCCAGCAGTTCCGAAGCATACTACGAGCAGTACTTC
CASSSEAYYEQYF
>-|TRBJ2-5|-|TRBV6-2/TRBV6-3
TGTGCCAGCAGAGATTGGGGGCATCAAGAGACCCAGTACTTC
CASRDWGHQETQYF
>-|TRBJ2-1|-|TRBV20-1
TGCAGTGCTTTTACGCGCGGTGATGAGCAGTTCTTC
CSAFTRGDEQFF
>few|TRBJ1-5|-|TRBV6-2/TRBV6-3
TGTGCCAGCAGTTACTTGGAGAATCAGCCCCAGCATTTT
CASSYLENQPQHF
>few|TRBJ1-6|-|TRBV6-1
TGTGCCAGCAGTGGTTCGGGCCCTTATTCACCCCTCCACTTT
CASSGSGPYSPLHF